This passage covers 3 T cell receptor beta chains from one sample sequenced in a study of cytomegalovirus exposure and HLA in healthy donors. In the PCR, 60 Vbeta and 13 Jbeta primers were used. Sequencing used immunoSEQ multiplex PCR; TCRdb keeps in-frame clones, though not all of them. This sample has about 140,000 clones, with 76% found just once. Source material: PBMCs. These receptor sequences come from a female donor in good health and CMV-seropositive.

The V gene is TRBV30, the J gene TRBJ2-7; 7 nucleotides align to TRBD1. From germline, CDR1 is GTSNPN and CDR2 SVGIG (reference sequence). The CDR3 loop spans 13 amino acids. J was trimmed by 6 bases and V by 0 bases; bases with no gene match: 5. CDR3 sequence: CAWSVGTVGEQYF. The CDR3 DNA reads as TGTGCCTGGAGTGTTGGGACAGTTGGCGAGCAGTACTTC.

This clone was observed a handful of times. J is TRBJ1-2 and V is TRBV19; 7 positions agree with TRBD1. The CDR3 sequence is 14 residues long. Per germline, CDR1 LNHDA and CDR2 SQIVND (reference sequence). V shed 4 bases and J 0 bases; nucleotides not matched to a gene: 2. CDR3 nucleotide sequence: TGTGCCAGTAGTAGGGACAGCTCTAACTATGGCTACACCTTC. This gives the protein CASSRDSSNYGYTF.

The J gene is TRBJ2-2, the V gene TRBV11-1; a weak D match, TRBD1 (6 bases). V was shortened by 10 bases and J by 4 bases, with 13 bases between the two germline ends. From germline, CDR1 is SGHAT and CDR2 FQDESV (reference sequence). The CDR3 totals 13 residues. This CDR3 is CAIYRVGTGELFF. CDR3 in DNA: TGTGCCATATACAGGGTGGGCACCGGGGAGCTGTTTTTT.